These 9 T cell receptor beta chains were sequenced from one sample in a study of T cell responses to AZD1222 COVID-19 vaccine (dated by TCRdb to the early 2020s). Receptors were amplified or captured by the immunoSEQ multiplex PCR assay. Imported from immuneACCESS, the table was reduced by TCRdb to in-frame sequences with V and J called. These copies leave out some clones; in studies compared against another copy, an unresolved V gene accounts for under half, and the cause of the remainder is not known. For this sample the table gives roughly 150,000 clones, of which 85% to 95% were detected only once. Clones ranked in the top ten supply less than 1.6% of the sample. The sample's time point, from its label and the paper: about 28 days (+/-7) after the second vaccine dose. The specimen was peripheral blood, collected 28 days after the second AZD1222 dose. These receptors were collected from an adult who received the AZD1222 COVID-19 vaccine.

V and J are TRBV27 and TRBJ2-7; weak D call: TRBD1 (7 bases). Germline V gene sequence: CDR1 MNHEY, CDR2 SMNVEV (reference sequence). Trimming stripped 8 bases from V and 0 bases from J, with 11 bases between. The CDR3 has 13 residues. The CDR3 coding sequence is TGTGCCAGCGCGGGACAGAACTCCTACGAGCAGTACTTC. Amino acid sequence: CASAGQNSYEQYF.

The chain is built from TRBV11-2 and TRBJ2-1; 15 bases match TRBD2. With V trimmed by 5 bases and J by 7 bases, 9 bases remained unmatched. The CDR3 extends over 17 amino acids. Germline V gene lookup returns CDR1 SGHAT and CDR2 FQNNGV. The CDR3 here is CASSQNGLAGGPNEQFF. CDR3 coding DNA: TGTGCCAGCAGCCAAAACGGACTAGCGGGAGGGCCAAATGAGCAGTTCTTC.

The gene calls are TRBV7-2 and TRBJ2-2; TRBD2 matches 11 bases. V dropped 4 bases and J dropped 4; count of bases not matched to a gene: 5. The germline V gene has CDR1 SGHTA and CDR2 FQGNSA. The CDR3 has 16 amino acids. The CDR3 reads CASSYSGGAPTGELFF. The DNA for the CDR3 is TGTGCCAGCAGCTATAGCGGGGGGGCCCCCACCGGGGAGCTGTTTTTT. The variable domain in full, completed from reference TRBV7-2 and TRBJ2-2, reads GAGVSQSPSNKVTEKGKDVELRCDPISGHTALYWYRQSLGQGLEFLIYFQGNSAPDKSGLPSDRFSAERTGGSVSTLTIQRTQQEDSAVYLCASSYSGGAPTGELFFGEGSRLTVL.

The chain carries TRBV5-1 and TRBJ1-3; D not resolved. The CDR3 is made up of 15 amino acids. With 0 bases removed from V and 3 bases from J, the gap between germline ends came to 10 bases. Germline V gives CDR1 SGHRS, CDR2 YFSETQ. The CDR3: CASSLEWLGGNTIYF. The CDR3 DNA reads as TGCGCCAGCAGCTTGGAGTGGCTCGGTGGAAACACCATATATTTT. Complete variable domain (other parts from reference TRBV5-1 and TRBJ1-3): KAGVTQTPRYLIKTRGQQVTLSCSPISGHRSVSWYQQTPGQGLQFLFEYFSETQRNKGNFPGRFSGRQFSNSRSEMNVSTLELGDSALYLCASSLEWLGGNTIYFGEGSWLTVV.

This clone was picked up one time. This chain links TRBV28 with TRBJ2-1; D is unclear. Germline CDR1 is MDHEN and CDR2 is SYDVKM. This CDR3 comprises 13 residues. V gave up 2 bases and J gave up 9 bases, with 11 bases separating them. The CDR3 is CASSLDPTSEQFF. CDR3 DNA sequence: TGTGCCAGCAGTTTAGACCCAACATCTGAGCAGTTCTTC.

The V gene is TRBV12-2, the J gene TRBJ2-3. TRBV12-2 is marked as a pseudogene. The CDR3 consists of 17 residues. The CDR3 loop is CASRLPRLGTLGDTQYF. In nucleotides, the CDR3 is TGTGCAAGTCGCTTACCCAGGTTAGGTACCCTAGGAGATACGCAGTATTTT.

This rearrangement joins TRBV9 to TRBJ2-1; 7 positions agree with TRBD2. Germline CDR1 is SGDLS and CDR2 is YYNGEE. CDR3 length equals 14 residues. V gave up 0 bases and J gave up 6 bases; unmatched junction bases: 3. Written as DNA, the CDR3 is TGTGCCAGCAGCGTAGGGGGAGGGCCCAATGAGCAGTTCTTC. Translated, it gives CASSVGGGPNEQFF.

J is TRBJ1-2 and V is TRBV30; TRBD1 is a possible D gene (6 bases). V lost 2 bases and J lost 8, with 15 bases in between. The CDR3 length is 13 residues. The germline gives CDR1 GTSNPN, CDR2 SVGIG (reference sequence). The CDR3 DNA is TGTGCCTGGAGTTTACAGGGAGGGGAAGGCTACACCTTC. Translated: CAWSLQGGEGYTF.

V is TRBV10-3 and J is TRBJ2-1, with 14 bases that match TRBD2. Trimming removed 6 bases from V and 7 bases from J; junction bases left unmatched: 14. This CDR3 spans 18 amino acids. Germline CDR1 reads ENHRY; CDR2 reads SYGVKD. CDR3 sequence reads: CAISGTSGSVDVWNEQFF. The CDR3 DNA reads TGTGCCATCAGCGGGACTAGCGGGAGTGTTGACGTATGGAATGAGCAGTTCTTC.